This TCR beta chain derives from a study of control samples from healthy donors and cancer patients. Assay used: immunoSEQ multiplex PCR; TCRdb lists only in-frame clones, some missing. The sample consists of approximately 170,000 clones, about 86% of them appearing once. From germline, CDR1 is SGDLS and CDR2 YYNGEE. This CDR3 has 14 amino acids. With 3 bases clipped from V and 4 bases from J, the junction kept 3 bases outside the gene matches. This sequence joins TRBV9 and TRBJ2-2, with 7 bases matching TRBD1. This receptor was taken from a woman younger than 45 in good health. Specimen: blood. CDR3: CASSGAGGTGELFF. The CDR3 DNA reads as TGTGCCAGCAGCGGCGCAGGGGGCACCGGGGAGCTGTTTTTT.